These T cell receptor beta chains were read from a single sample in a study of blood T cell repertoires in COVID-19. Profiling relied on immunoSEQ multiplex PCR, and the TCRdb table lists in-frame clones only, not all of them. The top ten clones hold roughly 13% of a sample with about 110,000 clones, approximately 84% of them seen once. Sequenced sample: peripheral blood. Every receptor here comes from a woman aged 60-75 years with acute or convalescent COVID-19. Each CDR3 is given with its conserved first and last residue. A D gene is named only where the DNA matches it firmly. Part of the rows lack a size; the others show once, few, many or a class for expanded clones.

CDR3 protein | CDR3 DNA | V gene | clone size | CDR3 length | D gene | J gene
CASSYPPNGGYGYTF | TGTGCCAGCAGTTACCCCCCAAACGGCGGCTATGGCTACACCTTC | TRBV6-2/TRBV6-3 | NA | 15 | NA | TRBJ1-2
CATSDWAGDTDTQYF | TGTGCCACCAGTGATTGGGCGGGAGACACAGATACGCAGTATTTT | TRBV24-1 | NA | 15 | TRBD2 | TRBJ2-3
CASSPTQGGNTIYF | TGTGCCAGCTCACCAACCCAGGGAGGAAACACCATATATTTT | TRBV18 | few | 14 | NA | TRBJ1-3
CASSAYRATEAFF | TGTGCCAGCAGCGCTTACAGGGCCACTGAAGCTTTCTTT | TRBV9 | NA | 13 | NA | TRBJ1-1
CASSLQGARGAKNIQYF | TGTGCCAGCAGTCTACAAGGGGCCAGGGGGGCCAAAAACATTCAGTACTTC | TRBV6-6 | once | 17 | TRBD1 | TRBJ2-4
CSAEPPGTTDTQYF | TGCAGCGCCGAACCTCCAGGTACTACAGATACGCAGTATTTT | TRBV29-1 | NA | 14 | NA | TRBJ2-3
CASSYVGGQPQHF | TGTGCCAGCAGTTACGTAGGGGGTCAGCCCCAGCATTTT | TRBV12-3/TRBV12-4 | NA | 13 | NA | TRBJ1-5
CASSLVTGDSGANVLTF | TGTGCCAGCAGCTTAGTCACAGGTGACTCTGGGGCCAACGTCCTGACTTTC | TRBV7-6 | many | 17 | NA | TRBJ2-6
CASSLYRSASNQPQHF | TGTGCCAGCAGCTTATATCGGTCCGCTAGCAATCAGCCCCAGCATTTT | TRBV7-8 | NA | 16 | NA | TRBJ1-5
CASSPRTGGWTQYF | TGTGCCAGCAGCCCCCGGACAGGGGGTTGGACCCAGTACTTC | TRBV11-1 | NA | 14 | TRBD1 | TRBJ2-5
CASSTSGGNQPQHF | TGTGCCAGCAGTACCTCGGGTGGGAATCAGCCCCAGCATTTT | TRBV2 | NA | 14 | NA | TRBJ1-5
CASSHPTSGRAFEQYF | TGTGCCAGCAGTCACCCGACTAGCGGGAGGGCCTTCGAGCAGTACTTC | TRBV28 | once | 16 | TRBD2 | TRBJ2-7
CASSPPQGRDEKLFF | TGTGCCAGCTCACCACCGCAGGGGAGAGACGAAAAACTGTTTTTT | TRBV18 | NA | 15 | NA | TRBJ1-4
CASSMTESNQPQHF | TGTGCCAGTAGTATGACAGAGAGCAATCAGCCCCAGCATTTT | TRBV19 | NA | 14 | NA | TRBJ1-5
CASSSLGRDTEAFF | TGTGCCAGCAGCTCCTTAGGGCGGGACACTGAAGCTTTCTTT | TRBV11-2 | few | 14 | NA | TRBJ1-1
CASSLAAGAQYEQYF | TGTGCCAGCAGCTTAGCGGCGGGAGCCCAATACGAGCAGTACTTC | TRBV7-8 | NA | 15 | TRBD2 | TRBJ2-7
CASSVGDPGTEAFF | TGCGCCAGCAGCGTGGGCGACCCGGGCACTGAAGCTTTCTTT | TRBV5-1 | once | 14 | NA | TRBJ1-1
CASRLAGTGGNQPQHF | TGTGCCAGCAGACTCGCCGGGACAGGGGGCAATCAGCCCCAGCATTTT | TRBV6-6 | NA | 16 | TRBD1 | TRBJ1-5
CSVVRDRGENYGYTF | TGCAGCGTTGTACGGGACAGGGGCGAGAACTATGGCTACACCTTC | TRBV29-1 | NA | 15 | TRBD1 | TRBJ1-2
CASSAGQGVGRYGYTF | TGTGCCAGCAGTGCAGGACAAGGTGTCGGAAGATATGGCTACACCTTC | TRBV2 | NA | 16 | NA | TRBJ1-2
CASSRDRGSVRGYTF | TGTGCCAGCAGTAGGGACAGGGGATCGGTCCGCGGCTACACCTTC | TRBV6-4 | once | 15 | TRBD1 | TRBJ1-2
CSAGTSGYEQYF | TGCAGCGCCGGGACTAGCGGCTACGAGCAGTACTTC | TRBV29-1 | NA | 12 | TRBD2 | TRBJ2-7
CASSRSGTYEQYF | TGTGCCAGCAGTCGGTCAGGGACCTACGAGCAGTACTTC | TRBV27 | once | 13 | NA | TRBJ2-7
CSVAGHRGFETDTQYF | TGCAGCGTTGCAGGGCACAGGGGATTTGAAACAGATACGCAGTATTTT | TRBV29-1 | NA | 16 | TRBD1 | TRBJ2-3
CASSQVSGRVYNEQFF | TGTGCCAGCAGCCAAGTGAGCGGGAGGGTTTACAATGAGCAGTTCTTC | TRBV3-1/TRBV3-2 | NA | 16 | TRBD2 | TRBJ2-1
CASSASGLAGGVRETQYF | TGTGCCAGTAGTGCCTCCGGACTAGCGGGAGGCGTTAGGGAGACCCAGTACTTC | TRBV19 | few | 18 | TRBD2 | TRBJ2-5
CASSLHSTNTEAFF | TGTGCCAGCAGCTTACACAGCACGAACACTGAAGCTTTCTTT | TRBV7-3 | NA | 14 | NA | TRBJ1-1
CASSHEDRAVGYTF | TGTGCCAGCAGCCATGAGGACAGGGCCGTTGGCTACACCTTC | TRBV3-1/TRBV3-2 | NA | 14 | TRBD1 | TRBJ1-2